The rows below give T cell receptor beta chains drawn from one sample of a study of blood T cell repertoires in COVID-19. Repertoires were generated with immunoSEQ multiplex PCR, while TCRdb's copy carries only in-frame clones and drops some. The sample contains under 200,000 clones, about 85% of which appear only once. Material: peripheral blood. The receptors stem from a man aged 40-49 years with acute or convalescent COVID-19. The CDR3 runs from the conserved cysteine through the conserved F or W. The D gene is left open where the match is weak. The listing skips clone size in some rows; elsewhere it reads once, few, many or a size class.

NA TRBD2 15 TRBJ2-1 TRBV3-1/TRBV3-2 CASSPRGSGGTLAVF
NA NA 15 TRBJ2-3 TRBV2 CASSAGTVSTDTQYF
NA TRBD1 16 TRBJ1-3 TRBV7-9 CASSPRTGGFGNTIYF
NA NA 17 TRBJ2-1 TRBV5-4 CASSNGGTKGSYNEQFF
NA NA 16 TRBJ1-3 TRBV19 CASSTPGGNSGNTIYF
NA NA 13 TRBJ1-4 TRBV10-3 CAISETVDEKLFF
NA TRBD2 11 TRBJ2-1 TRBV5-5 CASSQTSGEFF
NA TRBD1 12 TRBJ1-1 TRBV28 CASSFSGGQGSF
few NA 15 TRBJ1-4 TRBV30 CAWSFTGGGDEKLFF
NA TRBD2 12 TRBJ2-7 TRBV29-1 CSVASGEYEQYF
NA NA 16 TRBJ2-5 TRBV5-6 CASSLREQTYQETQYF
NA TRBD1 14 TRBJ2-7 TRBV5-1 CASSPGTGGSEQYF
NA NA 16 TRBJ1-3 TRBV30 CAWSVDSGFSGNTIYF
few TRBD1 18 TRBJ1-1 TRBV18 CASSYNIRDRSLNTEAFF
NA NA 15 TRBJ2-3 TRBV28 CASSLWTASTDTQYF
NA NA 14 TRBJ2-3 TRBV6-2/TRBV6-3 CASRPLGGTDTQYF
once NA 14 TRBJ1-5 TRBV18 CASSVEHSNQPQHF
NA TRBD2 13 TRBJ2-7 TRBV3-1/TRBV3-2 CASSPGGPYEQYF
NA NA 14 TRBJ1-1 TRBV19 CASSIARTHTEAFF
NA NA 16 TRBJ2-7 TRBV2 CASTKRRDTSSYEQYF
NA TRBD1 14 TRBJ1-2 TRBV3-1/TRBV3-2 CASSSGGGGYGYTF
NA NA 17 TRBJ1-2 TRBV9 CASSGASMSAQNYGYTF
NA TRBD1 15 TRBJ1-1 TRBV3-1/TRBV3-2 CASTGTGLGNTEAFF
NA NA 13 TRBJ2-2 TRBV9 CASSVGPGGELFF
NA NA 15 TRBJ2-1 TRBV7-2 CASSPSASPYNEQFF
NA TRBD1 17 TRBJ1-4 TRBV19 CASSIDGTGSLQEKLFF
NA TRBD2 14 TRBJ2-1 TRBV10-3 CAIKGLAGDNEQFF
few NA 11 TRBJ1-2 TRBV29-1 CSVGEAGGYTF
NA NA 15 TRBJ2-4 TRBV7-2 CASSLGGVAKNIQYF
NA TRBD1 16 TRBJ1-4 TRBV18 CASSPPTGERGEKLFF
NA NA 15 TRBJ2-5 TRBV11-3 CASSLFTSDQETQYF
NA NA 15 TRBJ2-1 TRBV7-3 CASSLGTAGHNEQFF
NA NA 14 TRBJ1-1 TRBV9 CASSPGTPGAEAFF
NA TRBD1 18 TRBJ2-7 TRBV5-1 CASSLPQLRQGFSYEQYF
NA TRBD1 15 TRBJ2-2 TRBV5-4 CASSRQGQVTGELFF
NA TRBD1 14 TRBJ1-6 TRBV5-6 CASSLPRGDSPLHF
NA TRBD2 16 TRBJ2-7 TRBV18 CASSPPLAGGPYEQYF
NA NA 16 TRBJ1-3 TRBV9 CASSASTVLSGNTIYF
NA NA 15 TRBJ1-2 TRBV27 CASSLSAARSDGYTF
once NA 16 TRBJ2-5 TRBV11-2 CASSLGPGGPQETQYF
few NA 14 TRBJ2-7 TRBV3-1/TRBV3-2 CASSQDASAAEQYF
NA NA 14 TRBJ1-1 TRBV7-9 CASSPQGGNTEAFF
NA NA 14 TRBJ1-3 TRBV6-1 CASSSLSSGNTIYF
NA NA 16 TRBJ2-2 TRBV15 CATSRGDPGGTGELFF
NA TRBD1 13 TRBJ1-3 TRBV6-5 CASSRTGGHTIYF
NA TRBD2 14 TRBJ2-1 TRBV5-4 CASGSSGGGNEQFF
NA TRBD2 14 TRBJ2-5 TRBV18 CASSMGLAQETQYF
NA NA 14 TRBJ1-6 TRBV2 CASSAAVLNSPLHF
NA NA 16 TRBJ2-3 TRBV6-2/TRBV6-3 CASSYRITEGTDTQYF
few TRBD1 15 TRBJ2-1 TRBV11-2 CASSLGGDRGHEQFF
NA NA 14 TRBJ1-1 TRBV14 CASSQMGHSAEAFF
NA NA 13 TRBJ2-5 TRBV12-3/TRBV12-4 CASSLAGGETQYF
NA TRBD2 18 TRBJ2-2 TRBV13 CASSQHLKAGLNTGELFF
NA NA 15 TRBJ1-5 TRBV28 CASRKSQGRDQPQHF
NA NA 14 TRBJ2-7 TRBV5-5 CASSLALGRYEQYF
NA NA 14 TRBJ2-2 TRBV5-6 CASSLLQGSGELFF